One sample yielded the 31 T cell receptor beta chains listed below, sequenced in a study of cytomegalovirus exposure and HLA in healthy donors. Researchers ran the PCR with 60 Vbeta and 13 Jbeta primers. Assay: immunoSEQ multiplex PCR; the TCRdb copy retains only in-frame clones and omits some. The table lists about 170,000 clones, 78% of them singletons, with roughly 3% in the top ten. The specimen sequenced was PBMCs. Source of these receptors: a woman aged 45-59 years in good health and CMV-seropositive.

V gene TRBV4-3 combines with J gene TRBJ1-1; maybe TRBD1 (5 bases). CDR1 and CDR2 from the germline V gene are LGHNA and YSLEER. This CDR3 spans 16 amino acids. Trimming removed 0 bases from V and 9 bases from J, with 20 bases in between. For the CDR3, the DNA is TGCGCCAGCAGCCAAGATCGAAGTAGACAGAGTAGTCAAGCTTTCTTT. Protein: CASSQDRSRQSSQAFF.

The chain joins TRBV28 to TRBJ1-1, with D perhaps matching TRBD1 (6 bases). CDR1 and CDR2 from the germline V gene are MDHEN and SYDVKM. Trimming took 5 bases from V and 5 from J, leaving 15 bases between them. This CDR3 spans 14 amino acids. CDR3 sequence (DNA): TGTGCCAGCAGTGTACCCCTCAGGGGAACTGAAGCTTTCTTT. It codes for CASSVPLRGTEAFF.

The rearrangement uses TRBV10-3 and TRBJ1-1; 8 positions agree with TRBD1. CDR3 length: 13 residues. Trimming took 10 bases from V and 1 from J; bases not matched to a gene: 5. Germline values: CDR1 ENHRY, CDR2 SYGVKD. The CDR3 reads CATQGAGNTEAFF. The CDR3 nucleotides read TGTGCCACCCAGGGGGCTGGGAACACTGAAGCTTTCTTT.

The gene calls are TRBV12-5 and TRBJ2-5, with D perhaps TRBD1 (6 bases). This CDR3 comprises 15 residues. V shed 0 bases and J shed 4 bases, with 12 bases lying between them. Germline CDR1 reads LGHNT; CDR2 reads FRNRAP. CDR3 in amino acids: CASGLVLVGGETQYF. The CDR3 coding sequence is TGTGCTAGTGGTTTGGTACTGGTAGGGGGAGAGACCCAGTACTTC.

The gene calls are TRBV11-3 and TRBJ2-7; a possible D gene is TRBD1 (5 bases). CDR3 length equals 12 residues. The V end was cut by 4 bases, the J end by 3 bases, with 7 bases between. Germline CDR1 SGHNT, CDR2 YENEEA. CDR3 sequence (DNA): TGTGCCAGCAGCTCCGACAGCTACGAGCAGTACTTC. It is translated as CASSSDSYEQYF.

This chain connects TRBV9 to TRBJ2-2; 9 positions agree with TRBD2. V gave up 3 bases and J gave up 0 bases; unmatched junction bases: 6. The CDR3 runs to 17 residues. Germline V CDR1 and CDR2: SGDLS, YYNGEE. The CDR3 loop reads CASSGTAGGPNTGELFF. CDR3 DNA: TGTGCCAGCAGCGGAACAGCGGGGGGCCCGAACACCGGGGAGCTGTTTTTT.

DNA of the CDR3: TGTGCCAGCAGTGTCGTCCCCTGGGACAGGGGGTACAATGAGCAGTTCTTC. Amino acids: CASSVVPWDRGYNEQFF. This chain connects TRBV28 to TRBJ2-1, with 11 bases aligning to TRBD1. V was pared by 5 bases and J by 4 bases, with 10 bases of the junction left unmatched. This CDR3 has 17 amino acids. The germline CDR1 and CDR2 sequences are MDHEN and SYDVKM.

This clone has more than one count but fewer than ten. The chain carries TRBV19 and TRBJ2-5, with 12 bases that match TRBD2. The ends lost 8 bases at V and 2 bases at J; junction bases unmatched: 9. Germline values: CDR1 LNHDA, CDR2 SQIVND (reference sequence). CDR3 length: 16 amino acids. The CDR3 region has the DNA TGTGCCAGTGCCCGGAGGACTAGCGGGGAACAAGAGACCCAGTACTTC. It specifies CASARRTSGEQETQYF.

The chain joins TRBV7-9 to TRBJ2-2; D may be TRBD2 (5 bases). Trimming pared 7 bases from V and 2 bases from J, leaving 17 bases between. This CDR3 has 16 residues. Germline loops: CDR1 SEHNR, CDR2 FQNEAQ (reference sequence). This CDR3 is CASIHPPGSNTGELFF. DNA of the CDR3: TGTGCCAGCATCCACCCCCCTGGGAGTAACACCGGGGAGCTGTTTTTT. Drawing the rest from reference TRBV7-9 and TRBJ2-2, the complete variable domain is DTGVSQNPRHKITKRGQNVTFRCDPISEHNRLYWYRQTLGQGPEFLTYFQNEAQLEKSRLLSDRFSAERPKGSFSTLEIQRTEQGDSAMYLCASIHPPGSNTGELFFGEGSRLTVL.

The CDR3 loop reads CATSRTAGELFF. CDR3 coding DNA: TGTGCCACCAGCAGAACGGCCGGGGAGCTGTTTTTT. V usage is TRBV15 and J usage is TRBJ2-2; D remains ambiguous. With 2 bases removed from V and 6 bases from J, the gap between germline ends came to 4 bases. The CDR3 consists of 12 residues. Per the germline V gene, CDR1 is LNHNV and CDR2 is YYDKDF (reference sequence).

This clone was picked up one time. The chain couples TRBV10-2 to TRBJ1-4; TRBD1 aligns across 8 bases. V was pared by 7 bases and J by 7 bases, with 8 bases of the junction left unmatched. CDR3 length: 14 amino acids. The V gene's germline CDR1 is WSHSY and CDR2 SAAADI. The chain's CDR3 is CASNPQGGSEKLFF. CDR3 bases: TGCGCCAGCAACCCACAGGGGGGTAGTGAAAAACTGTTTTTT.

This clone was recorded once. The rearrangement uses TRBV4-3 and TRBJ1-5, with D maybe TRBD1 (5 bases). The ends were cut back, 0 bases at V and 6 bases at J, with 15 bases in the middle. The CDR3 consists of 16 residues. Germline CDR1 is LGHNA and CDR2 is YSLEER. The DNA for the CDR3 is TGCGCCAGCAGCCAAGATATCGTGTCGGGGGGTCAGCCCCAGCATTTT. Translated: CASSQDIVSGGQPQHF.

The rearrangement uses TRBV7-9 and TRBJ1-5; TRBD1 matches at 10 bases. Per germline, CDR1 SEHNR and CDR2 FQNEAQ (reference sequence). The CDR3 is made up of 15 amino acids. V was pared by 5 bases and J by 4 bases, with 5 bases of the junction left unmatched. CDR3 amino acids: CASSAGQGVNQPQHF. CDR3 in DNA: TGTGCCAGCAGCGCTGGACAGGGGGTGAATCAGCCCCAGCATTTT.

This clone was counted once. The CDR3: CASSMSVMTGTNYGYTF. The CDR3 coding sequence is TGTGCCAGCAGTATGTCGGTCATGACAGGGACTAACTATGGCTACACCTTC. The V call is TRBV27, the J call TRBJ1-2, with TRBD1 identical over 7 bases. J gave up 0 bases and V 5 bases, and 12 bases lay outside the gene matches. Germline V gene data show CDR1 as MNHEY and CDR2 as SMNVEV (reference sequence). The CDR3 totals 17 residues.

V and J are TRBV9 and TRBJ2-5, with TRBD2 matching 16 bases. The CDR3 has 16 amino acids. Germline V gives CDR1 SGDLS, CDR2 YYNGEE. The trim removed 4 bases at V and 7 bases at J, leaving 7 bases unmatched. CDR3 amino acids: CASSPTGTSGGGTQYF. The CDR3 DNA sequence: TGTGCCAGCAGCCCTACCGGGACTAGCGGGGGGGGGACCCAGTACTTC.

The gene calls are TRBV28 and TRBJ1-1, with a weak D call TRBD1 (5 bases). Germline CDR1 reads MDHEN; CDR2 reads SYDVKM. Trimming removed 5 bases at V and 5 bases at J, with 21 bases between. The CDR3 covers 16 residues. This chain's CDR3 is CASSAPWGGLVTEAFF. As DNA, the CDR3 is TGTGCCAGCAGTGCACCGTGGGGGGGATTAGTGACTGAAGCTTTCTTT.

In DNA, the CDR3 is TGTGCCAGCAGCTTAGGAGACAGGGGAATGAACACTGAAGCTTTCTTT. Protein product: CASSLGDRGMNTEAFF. The rearrangement links TRBV11-2 to TRBJ1-1, with 8 bases identical to TRBD1. After removal of 1 base from V and 0 bases from J, the junction contained 4 bases not matched to a gene. This CDR3 spans 16 amino acids. From germline, CDR1 is SGHAT and CDR2 FQNNGV.

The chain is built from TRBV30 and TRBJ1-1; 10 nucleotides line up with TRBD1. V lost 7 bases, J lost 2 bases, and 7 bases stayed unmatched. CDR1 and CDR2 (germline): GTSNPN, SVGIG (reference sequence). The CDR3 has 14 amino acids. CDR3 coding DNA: TGTGCCTCCCGACAGGGGGCTTTCAACACTGAAGCTTTCTTT. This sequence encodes CASRQGAFNTEAFF.

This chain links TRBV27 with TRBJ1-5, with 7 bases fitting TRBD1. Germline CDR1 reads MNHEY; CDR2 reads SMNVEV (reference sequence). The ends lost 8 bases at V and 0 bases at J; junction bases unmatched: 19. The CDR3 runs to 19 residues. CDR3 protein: CASPHLANRGDDSNQPQHF. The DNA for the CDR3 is TGTGCCAGCCCGCACCTAGCGAACAGGGGCGACGATAGCAATCAGCCCCAGCATTTT.

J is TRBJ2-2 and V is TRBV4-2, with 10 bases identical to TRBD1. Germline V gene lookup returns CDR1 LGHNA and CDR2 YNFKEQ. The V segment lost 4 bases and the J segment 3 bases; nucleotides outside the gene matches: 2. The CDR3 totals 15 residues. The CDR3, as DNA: TGTGCCAGCAGCCCCGGGACAGGGGACACCGGGGAGCTGTTTTTT. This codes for CASSPGTGDTGELFF.

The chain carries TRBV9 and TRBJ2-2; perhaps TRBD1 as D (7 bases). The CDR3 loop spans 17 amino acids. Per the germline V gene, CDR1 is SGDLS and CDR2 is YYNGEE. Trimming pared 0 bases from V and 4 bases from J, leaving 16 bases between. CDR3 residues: CASSVAGGLVTTGELFF. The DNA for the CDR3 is TGTGCCAGCAGCGTAGCAGGGGGGCTAGTAACCACCGGGGAGCTGTTTTTT.

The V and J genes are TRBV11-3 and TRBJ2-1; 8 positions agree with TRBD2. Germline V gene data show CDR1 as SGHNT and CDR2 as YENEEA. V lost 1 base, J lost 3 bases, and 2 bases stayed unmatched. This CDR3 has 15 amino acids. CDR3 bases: TGTGCCAGCAGCTTAGGACTAGCGTTCTACAATGAGCAGTTCTTC. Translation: CASSLGLAFYNEQFF. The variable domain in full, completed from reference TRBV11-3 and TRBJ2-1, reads EAGVVQSPRYKIIEKKQPVAFWCNPISGHNTLYWYLQNLGQGPELLIRYENEEAVDDSQLPKDRFSAERLKGVDSTLKIQPAELGDSAVYLCASSLGLAFYNEQFFGPGTRLTVL.

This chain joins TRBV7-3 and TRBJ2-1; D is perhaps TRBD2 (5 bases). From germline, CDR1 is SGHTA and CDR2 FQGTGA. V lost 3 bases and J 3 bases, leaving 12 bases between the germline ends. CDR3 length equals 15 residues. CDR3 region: CASSFNRGLYNEQFF. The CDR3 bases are TGTGCCAGCAGCTTTAATCGCGGGCTCTACAATGAGCAGTTCTTC.

CDR3 DNA: TGTGCCAGCAGCGTAGCCGGTTTTAGACGGGATGAGCAGTTCTTC. This sequence encodes CASSVAGFRRDEQFF. The chain joins TRBV9 to TRBJ2-1; D ambiguous. The V gene lost 0 bases and the J gene lost 8 bases, with 15 bases spanning the gap. The CDR3 is made up of 15 amino acids. Germline-derived CDR1 and CDR2 are SGDLS and YYNGEE.

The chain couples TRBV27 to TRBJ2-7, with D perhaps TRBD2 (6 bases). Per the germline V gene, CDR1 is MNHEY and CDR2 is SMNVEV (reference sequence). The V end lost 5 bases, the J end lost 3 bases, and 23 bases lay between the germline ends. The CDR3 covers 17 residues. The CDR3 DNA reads TGTGCCAGCAGTACCTTTGGGGGGAATGAATTCGGCTACGAGCAGTACTTC. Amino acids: CASSTFGGNEFGYEQYF.

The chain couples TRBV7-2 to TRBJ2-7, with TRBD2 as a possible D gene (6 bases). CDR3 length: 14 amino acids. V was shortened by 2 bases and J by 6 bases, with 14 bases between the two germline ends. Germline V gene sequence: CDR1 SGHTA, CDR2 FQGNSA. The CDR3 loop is CASSLFGEVVEQYF. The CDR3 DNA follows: TGTGCCAGCAGCTTATTCGGGGAGGTTGTCGAGCAGTACTTC.

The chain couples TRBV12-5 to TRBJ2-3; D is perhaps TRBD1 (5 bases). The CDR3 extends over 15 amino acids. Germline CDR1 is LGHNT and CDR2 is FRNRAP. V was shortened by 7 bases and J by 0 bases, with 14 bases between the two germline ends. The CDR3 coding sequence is TGTGCTAGTGCCCGGCAGGGATTCAGCACAGATACGCAGTATTTT. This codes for CASARQGFSTDTQYF.

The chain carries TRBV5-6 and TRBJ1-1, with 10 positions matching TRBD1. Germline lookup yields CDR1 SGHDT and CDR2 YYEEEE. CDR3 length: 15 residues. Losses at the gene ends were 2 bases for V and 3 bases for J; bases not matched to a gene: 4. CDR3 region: CASSFGTGADTEAFF. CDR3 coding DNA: TGTGCCAGCAGCTTCGGGACAGGGGCGGACACTGAAGCTTTCTTT.

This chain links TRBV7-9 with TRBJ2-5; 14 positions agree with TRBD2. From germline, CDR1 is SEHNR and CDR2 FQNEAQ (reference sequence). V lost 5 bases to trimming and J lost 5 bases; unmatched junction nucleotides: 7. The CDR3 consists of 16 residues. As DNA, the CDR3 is TGTGCCAGCAGCGTAGGGACTAGCGGGAGCTGGGAGACCCAGTACTTC. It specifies CASSVGTSGSWETQYF.

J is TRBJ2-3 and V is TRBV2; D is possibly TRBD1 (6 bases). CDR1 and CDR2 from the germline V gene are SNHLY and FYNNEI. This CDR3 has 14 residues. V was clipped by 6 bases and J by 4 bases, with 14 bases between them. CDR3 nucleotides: TGTGCCAGCAGGACAACAGGGAGCGCAGATACGCAGTATTTT. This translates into CASRTTGSADTQYF.

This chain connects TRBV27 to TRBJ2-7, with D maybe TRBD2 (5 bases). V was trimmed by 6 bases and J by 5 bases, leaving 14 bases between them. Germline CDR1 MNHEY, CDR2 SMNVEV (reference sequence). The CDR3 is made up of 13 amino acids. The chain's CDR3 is CASSLLAADEQYF. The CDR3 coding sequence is TGTGCCAGCAGCCTCCTAGCAGCAGACGAGCAGTACTTC.